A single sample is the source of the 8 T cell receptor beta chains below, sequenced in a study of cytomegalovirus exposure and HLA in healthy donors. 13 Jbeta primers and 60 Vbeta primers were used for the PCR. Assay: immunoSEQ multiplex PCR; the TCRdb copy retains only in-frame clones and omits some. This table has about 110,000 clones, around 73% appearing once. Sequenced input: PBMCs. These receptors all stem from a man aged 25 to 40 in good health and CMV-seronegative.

The CDR3 DNA reads as TGTGCCAGCAGCGTAGCTGCTAGCGGGAACACCGGGGAGCTGTTTTTT. Its protein product is CASSVAASGNTGELFF. The chain carries TRBV9 and TRBJ2-2; the match to TRBD2 covers 7 bases. Looked up from germline, CDR1 is SGDLS and CDR2 is YYNGEE. This CDR3 region has 16 residues. J lost 1 base, V lost 0 bases, and 3 bases had no gene match.

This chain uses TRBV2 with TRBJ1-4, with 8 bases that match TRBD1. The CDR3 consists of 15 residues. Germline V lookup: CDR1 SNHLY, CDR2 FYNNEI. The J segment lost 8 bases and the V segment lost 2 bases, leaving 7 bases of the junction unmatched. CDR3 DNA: TGTGCCAGCAGTGAATGGGACAGGTTGGGAGAAAAACTGTTTTTT. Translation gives CASSEWDRLGEKLFF.

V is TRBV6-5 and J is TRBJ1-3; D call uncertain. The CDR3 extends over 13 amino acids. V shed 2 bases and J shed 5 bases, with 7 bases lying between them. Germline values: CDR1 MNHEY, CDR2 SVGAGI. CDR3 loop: CASSYRDRNTIYF. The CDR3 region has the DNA TGTGCCAGCAGTTACCGCGATAGAAACACCATATATTTT.

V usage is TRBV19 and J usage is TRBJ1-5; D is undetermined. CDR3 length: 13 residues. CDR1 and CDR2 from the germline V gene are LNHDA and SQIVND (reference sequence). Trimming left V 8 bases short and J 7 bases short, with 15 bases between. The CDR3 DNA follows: TGTGCCAGTGTCTCGTGGGGAGCGCAGCCCCAGCATTTT. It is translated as CASVSWGAQPQHF.

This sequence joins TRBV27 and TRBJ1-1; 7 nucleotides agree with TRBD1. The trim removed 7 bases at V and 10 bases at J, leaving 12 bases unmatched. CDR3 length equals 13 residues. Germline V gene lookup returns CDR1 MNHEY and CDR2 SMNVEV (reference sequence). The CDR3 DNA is TGTGCCAGCACCGCTACTAGGGGGCGCAGAGCTTTCTTT. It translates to CASTATRGRRAFF.

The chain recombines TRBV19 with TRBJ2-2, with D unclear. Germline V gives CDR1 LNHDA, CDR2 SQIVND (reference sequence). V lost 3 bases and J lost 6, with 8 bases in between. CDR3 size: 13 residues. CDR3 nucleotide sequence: TGTGCCAGTAGTATGGCCCCTTCCGGGGAGCTGTTTTTT. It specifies CASSMAPSGELFF.

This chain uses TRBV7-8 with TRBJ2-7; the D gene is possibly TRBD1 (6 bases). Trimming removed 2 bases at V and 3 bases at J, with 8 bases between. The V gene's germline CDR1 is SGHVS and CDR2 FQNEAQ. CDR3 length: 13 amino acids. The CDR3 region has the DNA TGTGCCAGCAGCTTACAGGGGTTCTACGAGCAGTACTTC. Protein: CASSLQGFYEQYF.

The CDR3 is CASSFGRLGGYTF. CDR3 nucleotide sequence: TGTGCCAGCAGCTTTGGCAGACTTGGCGGCTACACCTTC. V and J are TRBV7-8 and TRBJ1-2, with D unclear. The CDR3 is made up of 13 amino acids. Germline V gives CDR1 SGHVS, CDR2 FQNEAQ. Trimming stripped 3 bases from V and 8 bases from J, with 13 bases between. Drawing the rest from reference TRBV7-8 and TRBJ1-2, the complete variable domain is GAGVSQSPRYKVAKRGQDVALRCDPISGHVSLFWYQQALGQGPEFLTYFQNEAQLDKSGLPSDRFFAERPEGSVSTLKIQRTQQEDSAVYLCASSFGRLGGYTFGSGTRLTVV.